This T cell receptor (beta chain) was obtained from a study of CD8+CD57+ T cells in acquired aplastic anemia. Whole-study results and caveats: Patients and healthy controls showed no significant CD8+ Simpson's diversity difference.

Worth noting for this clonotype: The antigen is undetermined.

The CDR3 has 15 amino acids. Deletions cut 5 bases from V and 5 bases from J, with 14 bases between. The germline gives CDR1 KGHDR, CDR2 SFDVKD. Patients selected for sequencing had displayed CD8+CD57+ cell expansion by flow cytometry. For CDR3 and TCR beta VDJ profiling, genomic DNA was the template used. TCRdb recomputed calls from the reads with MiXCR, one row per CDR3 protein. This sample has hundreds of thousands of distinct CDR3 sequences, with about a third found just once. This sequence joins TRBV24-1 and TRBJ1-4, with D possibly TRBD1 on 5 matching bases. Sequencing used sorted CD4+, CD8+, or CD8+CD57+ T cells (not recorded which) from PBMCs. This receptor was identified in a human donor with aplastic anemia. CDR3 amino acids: CATSATGARNEKLFF. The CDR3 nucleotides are TGTGCCACCAGTGCTACTGGGGCTAGGAATGAAAAACTGTTTTTT.